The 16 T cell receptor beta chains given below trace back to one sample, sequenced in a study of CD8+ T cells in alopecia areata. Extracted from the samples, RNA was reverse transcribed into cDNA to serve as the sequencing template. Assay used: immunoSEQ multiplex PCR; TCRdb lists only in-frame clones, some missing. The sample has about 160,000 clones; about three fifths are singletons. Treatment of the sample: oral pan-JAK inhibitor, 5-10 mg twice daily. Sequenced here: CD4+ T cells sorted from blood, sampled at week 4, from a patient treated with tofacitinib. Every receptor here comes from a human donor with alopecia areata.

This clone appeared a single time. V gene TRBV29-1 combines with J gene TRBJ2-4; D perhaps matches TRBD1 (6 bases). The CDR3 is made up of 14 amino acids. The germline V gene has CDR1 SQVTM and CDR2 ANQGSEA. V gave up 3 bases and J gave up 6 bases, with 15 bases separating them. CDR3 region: CSVEVTGRRNIQYF. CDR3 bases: TGCAGCGTTGAGGTTACAGGGCGTCGAAACATTCAGTACTTC.

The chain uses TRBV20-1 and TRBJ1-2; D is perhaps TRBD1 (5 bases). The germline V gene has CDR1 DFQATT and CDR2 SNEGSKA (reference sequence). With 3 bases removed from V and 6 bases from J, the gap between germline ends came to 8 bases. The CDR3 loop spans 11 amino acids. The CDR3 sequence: CSARGRDGYTF. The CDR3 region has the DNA TGCAGTGCTAGGGGCAGGGATGGCTACACCTTC.

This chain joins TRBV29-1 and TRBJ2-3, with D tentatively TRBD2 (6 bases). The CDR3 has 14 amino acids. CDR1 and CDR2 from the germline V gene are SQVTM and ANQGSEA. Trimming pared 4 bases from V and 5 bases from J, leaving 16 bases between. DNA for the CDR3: TGCAGCGTTGTGTCAGTTCCGGGAGAAGATACGCAGTATTTT. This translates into CSVVSVPGEDTQYF.

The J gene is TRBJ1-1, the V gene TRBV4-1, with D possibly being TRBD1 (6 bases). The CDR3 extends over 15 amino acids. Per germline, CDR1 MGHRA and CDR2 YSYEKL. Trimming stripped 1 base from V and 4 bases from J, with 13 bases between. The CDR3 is CASSQGPDRSTEAFF. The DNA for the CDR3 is TGCGCCAGCAGCCAAGGCCCTGACAGGTCCACTGAAGCTTTCTTT.

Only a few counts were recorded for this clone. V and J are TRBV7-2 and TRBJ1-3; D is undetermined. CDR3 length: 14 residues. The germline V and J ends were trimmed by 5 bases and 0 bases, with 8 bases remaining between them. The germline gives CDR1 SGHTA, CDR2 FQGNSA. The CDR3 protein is CASSPNLSGNTIYF. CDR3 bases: TGTGCCAGCAGCCCGAACCTCTCTGGAAACACCATATATTTT.

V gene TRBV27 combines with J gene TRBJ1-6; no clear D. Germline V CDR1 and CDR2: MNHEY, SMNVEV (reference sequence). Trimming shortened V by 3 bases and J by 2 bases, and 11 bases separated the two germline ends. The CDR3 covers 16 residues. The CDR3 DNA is TGTGCCAGCAGTTTCGGCGGACTCACCTATAATTCACCCCTCCACTTT. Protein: CASSFGGLTYNSPLHF.

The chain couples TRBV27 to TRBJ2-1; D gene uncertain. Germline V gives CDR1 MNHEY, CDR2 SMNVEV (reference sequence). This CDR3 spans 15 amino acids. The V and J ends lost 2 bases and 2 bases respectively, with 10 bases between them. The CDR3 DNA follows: TGTGCCAGCAGTTTAGGTAGAGAACCCTACAATGAGCAGTTCTTC. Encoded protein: CASSLGREPYNEQFF.

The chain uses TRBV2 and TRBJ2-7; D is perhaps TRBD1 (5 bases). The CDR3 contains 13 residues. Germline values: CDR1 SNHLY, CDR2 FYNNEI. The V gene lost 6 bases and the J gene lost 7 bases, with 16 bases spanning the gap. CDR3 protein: CASRAGRYGEQYF. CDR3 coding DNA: TGTGCCAGCAGGGCAGGGCGGTATGGAGAGCAGTACTTC.

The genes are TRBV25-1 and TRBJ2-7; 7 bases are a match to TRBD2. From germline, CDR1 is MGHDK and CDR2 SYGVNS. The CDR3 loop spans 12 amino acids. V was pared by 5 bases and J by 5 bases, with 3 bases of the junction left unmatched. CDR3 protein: CASSRGVDEQYF. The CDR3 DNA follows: TGTGCCAGCAGTCGGGGGGTCGACGAGCAGTACTTC.

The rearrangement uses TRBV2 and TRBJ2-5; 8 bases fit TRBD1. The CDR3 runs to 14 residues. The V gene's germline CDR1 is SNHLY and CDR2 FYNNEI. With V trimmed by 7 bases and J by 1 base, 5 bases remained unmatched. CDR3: CASTDRGVQETQYF. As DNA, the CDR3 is TGTGCCAGCACCGACAGGGGTGTCCAAGAGACCCAGTACTTC.

The CDR3 loop reads CAWSYRAPNTEAFF. The DNA for the CDR3 is TGTGCCTGGAGCTACAGGGCACCGAACACTGAAGCTTTCTTT. This chain uses TRBV30 with TRBJ1-1; D is possibly TRBD1 (6 bases). V was trimmed by 3 bases and J by 1 base, leaving 12 bases between them. The CDR3 runs 14 residues. The germline gives CDR1 GTSNPN, CDR2 SVGIG (reference sequence).

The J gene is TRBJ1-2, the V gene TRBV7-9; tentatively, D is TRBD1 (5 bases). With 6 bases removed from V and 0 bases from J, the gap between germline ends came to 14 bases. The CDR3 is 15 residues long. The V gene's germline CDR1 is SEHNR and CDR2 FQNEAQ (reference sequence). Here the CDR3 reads CASSTSWGANYGYTF. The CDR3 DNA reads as TGTGCCAGCAGTACCTCATGGGGGGCTAACTATGGCTACACCTTC. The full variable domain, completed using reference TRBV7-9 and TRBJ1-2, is DTGVSQNPRHKITKRGQNVTFRCDPISEHNRLYWYRQTLGQGPEFLTYFQNEAQLEKSRLLSDRFSAERPKGSFSTLEIQRTEQGDSAMYLCASSTSWGANYGYTFGSGTRLTVV.

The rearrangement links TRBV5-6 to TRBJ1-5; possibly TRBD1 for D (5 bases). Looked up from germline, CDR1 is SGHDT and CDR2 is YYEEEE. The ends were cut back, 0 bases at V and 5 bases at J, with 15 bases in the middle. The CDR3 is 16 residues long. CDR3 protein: CASSLAHQGDYQPQHF. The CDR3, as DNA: TGTGCCAGCAGCTTGGCTCATCAGGGTGATTATCAGCCCCAGCATTTT.

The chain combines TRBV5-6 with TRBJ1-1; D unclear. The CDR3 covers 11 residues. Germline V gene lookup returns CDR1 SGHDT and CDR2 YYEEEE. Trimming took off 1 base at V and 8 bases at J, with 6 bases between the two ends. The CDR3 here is CASSLIGEAFF. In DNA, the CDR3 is TGTGCCAGCAGCTTGATTGGCGAAGCTTTCTTT.

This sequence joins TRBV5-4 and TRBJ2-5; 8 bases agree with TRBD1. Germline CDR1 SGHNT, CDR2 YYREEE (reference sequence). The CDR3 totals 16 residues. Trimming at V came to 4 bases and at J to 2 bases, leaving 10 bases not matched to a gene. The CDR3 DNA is TGTGCCAGCAGCCGAAGTCTAGGGACAGGTCAAGAGACCCAGTACTTC. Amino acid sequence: CASSRSLGTGQETQYF.

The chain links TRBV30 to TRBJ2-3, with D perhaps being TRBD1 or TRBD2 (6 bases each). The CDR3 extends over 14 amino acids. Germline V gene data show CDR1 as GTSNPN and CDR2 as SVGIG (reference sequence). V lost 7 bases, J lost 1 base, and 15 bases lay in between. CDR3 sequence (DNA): TGTGCCTCCGCGGTTGGGGGGCGCACAGATACGCAGTATTTT. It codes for CASAVGGRTDTQYF.